Listed below are T cell receptor beta chains from one sample, sequenced in a study of CD8 T cells in Susac syndrome. TCRdb ran MiXCR on the immunoSEQ multiplex PCR reads and lists one entry per CDR3 protein. The table records 120,000 to 150,000 distinct CDR3 sequences, approximately 95% of them present only once. Specimen: CD4+ T cells from PBMCs. These receptors originate from a human donor with multiple sclerosis. Each CDR3 is given with its conserved first and last residue. The order of the fields is CDR3 protein, CDR3 DNA, J gene, CDR3 length, clone size, D gene, V gene. D genes are given only for firm matches. Only part of the rows carry a size: once, few, many, or a class if the clone is expanded.

CASSFLVGQPQHF | TGTGCCAGTAGTTTTCTCGTCGGGCAGCCCCAGCATTTT | TRBJ1-5 | 13 | NA | NA | TRBV19
CSERGPSYNEQFF | TGCAGTGAACGGGGGCCCTCTTACAATGAGCAGTTCTTC | TRBJ2-1 | 13 | once | NA | TRBV20-1
CASSSQEYYEQYF | TGCGCCAGCAGCTCACAGGAATACTACGAGCAGTACTTC | TRBJ2-7 | 13 | NA | NA | TRBV5-1
CASSTSSDTQYF | TGTGCCAGCAGCACCTCGTCGGATACGCAGTATTTT | TRBJ2-3 | 12 | NA | NA | TRBV11-3
CASSQGTLREETQYF | TGCGCCAGCAGCCAAGGAACTCTGAGGGAAGAGACCCAGTACTTC | TRBJ2-5 | 15 | NA | NA | TRBV4-3
CASSLSSPVGEQYF | TGTGCCAGCAGTTTATCTTCCCCCGTAGGCGAGCAGTACTTC | TRBJ2-7 | 14 | NA | NA | TRBV28
CATSPGQGTTQYF | TGTGCCACCTCCCCAGGACAGGGAACTACGCAGTATTTT | TRBJ2-3 | 13 | NA | TRBD1 | TRBV15
CASSHRLNTEAFF | TGTGCCAGCAGTCACAGACTGAACACTGAAGCTTTCTTT | TRBJ1-1 | 13 | NA | NA | TRBV12-3/TRBV12-4
CASSRQGQGIGQYF | TGTGCCAGCAGTAGGCAGGGACAGGGTATCGGACAGTACTTC | TRBJ2-7 | 14 | NA | TRBD1 | TRBV12-3/TRBV12-4
CASSLGTGEADTQYF | TGTGCCAGCAGTTTAGGGACAGGGGAAGCAGATACGCAGTATTTT | TRBJ2-3 | 15 | NA | TRBD1 | TRBV12-3/TRBV12-4
CAWRQGSSYNEQFF | TGTGCCTGGAGACAGGGGAGCTCCTACAATGAGCAGTTCTTC | TRBJ2-1 | 14 | NA | TRBD1 | TRBV30
CASSLSPSGGASETQYF | TGTGCCAGCAGTTTGAGTCCTAGCGGGGGGGCTTCAGAGACCCAGTACTTC | TRBJ2-5 | 17 | NA | TRBD2 | TRBV27
CASSFGQLNSPLHF | TGTGCCAGCAGTTTTGGGCAGCTTAATTCACCCCTCCACTTT | TRBJ1-6 | 14 | NA | NA | TRBV28
CASSQTMTRDEQYF | TGCGCCAGCAGCCAGACCATGACTAGGGACGAGCAGTACTTC | TRBJ2-7 | 14 | NA | NA | TRBV4-1
CASSFRSTGELFF | TGTGCCAGCAGCTTTAGGAGCACCGGGGAGCTGTTTTTT | TRBJ2-2 | 13 | NA | NA | TRBV11-2
CASSIENTEAFF | TGTGCCAGTAGTATTGAGAACACTGAAGCTTTCTTT | TRBJ1-1 | 12 | NA | NA | TRBV19
CASSGGGTLYEQYF | TGTGCCAGCAGCGGCGGGGGGACCCTCTACGAGCAGTACTTC | TRBJ2-7 | 14 | NA | TRBD2 | TRBV9
CASSPDQGLSYEQYF | TGTGCCAGCTCACCAGATCAGGGACTCTCCTACGAGCAGTACTTC | TRBJ2-7 | 15 | NA | NA | TRBV18
CATSRGDRPYGYTF | TGTGCCACCAGCCGCGGGGACAGGCCCTATGGCTACACCTTC | TRBJ1-2 | 14 | NA | TRBD1 | TRBV15
CASSLEGREQYF | TGTGCCAGCAGCTTGGAGGGTCGCGAGCAGTACTTC | TRBJ2-7 | 12 | NA | NA | TRBV7-2
CASRSGTPRISEQYF | TGTGCCAGCAGATCAGGGACTCCCAGGATCAGCGAGCAGTACTTC | TRBJ2-7 | 15 | NA | NA | TRBV6-2/TRBV6-3
CASSLNRDGYGYTF | TGTGCCAGCAGCTTAAATCGGGACGGCTATGGCTACACCTTC | TRBJ1-2 | 14 | NA | NA | TRBV7-3
CAWSVRRLIDEQYF | TGTGCCTGGAGTGTACGCAGGCTCATCGACGAGCAGTACTTC | TRBJ2-7 | 14 | NA | NA | TRBV30
CSARDAGNRGNQPQHF | TGCAGTGCTAGAGATGCGGGGAATAGGGGCAATCAGCCCCAGCATTTT | TRBJ1-5 | 16 | NA | NA | TRBV20-1
CATSRVRATNEKLFF | TGTGCCACCAGCAGAGTTAGGGCCACTAATGAAAAACTGTTTTTT | TRBJ1-4 | 15 | once | NA | TRBV15
CATSPGPLPYGYTF | TGTGCCACCAGTCCGGGACCGCTCCCCTATGGCTACACCTTC | TRBJ1-2 | 14 | NA | NA | TRBV15
CASTDRTAYEQYF | TGTGCCAGCACCGACAGGACAGCCTACGAGCAGTACTTC | TRBJ2-7 | 13 | NA | NA | TRBV12-3/TRBV12-4
CSARDSKDQPQHF | TGCAGTGCTAGAGACAGTAAGGATCAGCCCCAGCATTTT | TRBJ1-5 | 13 | NA | NA | TRBV20-1